The 30 T cell receptor beta chains below come from one sample, sequenced in a study of blood T cell repertoires in COVID-19 (dated by TCRdb to 2020 to 2022). Libraries were built with the immunoSEQ multiplex PCR assay. This immuneACCESS table, as held by TCRdb, lists in-frame sequences with V and J called but not all clones. Of the missing ones, under half trace to an unresolved V gene in checked studies; the others have no known cause. The sample yields approximately 500,000 clones; approximately 83% were counted once. The ten most abundant clones make up under 4% of the sample. The sequenced material came from peripheral blood. The receptors derive from a human donor in a cohort sampled during active COVID-19.

The chain carries TRBV7-2 and TRBJ2-7; no reliable D call. Germline values: CDR1 SGHTA, CDR2 FQGNSA. V was cut by 1 base and J by 5 bases, with 12 bases left in between. This CDR3 region has 14 residues. CDR3 amino acids: CASSLGFQSDEQYF. For the CDR3, the DNA is TGTGCCAGCAGCTTAGGGTTTCAATCGGACGAGCAGTACTTC.

The chain is built from TRBV29-1 and TRBJ1-1, with 9 bases matching TRBD1. The junction had 12 bases not matched to a gene; V was cut back by 7 bases and J by 0 bases. This CDR3 is 16 amino acids long. Germline CDR1 and CDR2: SQVTM and ANQGSEA. This CDR3 is CSAGTGPRGLNTEAFF. In DNA, the CDR3 is TGCAGCGCCGGGACAGGGCCTAGGGGTTTGAACACTGAAGCTTTCTTT.

The chain joins TRBV9 to TRBJ2-7; maybe TRBD2 (6 bases). CDR3 length equals 15 residues. The germline V gene has CDR1 SGDLS and CDR2 YYNGEE. The V end was cut by 0 bases, the J end by 7 bases, with 17 bases between. CDR3 coding DNA: TGTGCCAGCAGCGTAGATAGGCTGGGAGGTGGAGAGCAGTACTTC. Translation gives CASSVDRLGGGEQYF.

The V and J genes are TRBV24-1 and TRBJ2-5; D not certain. Germline loops: CDR1 KGHDR, CDR2 SFDVKD. V was pared by 1 base and J by 2 bases, with 7 bases between. The CDR3 loop spans 14 amino acids. Here the CDR3 DNA reads TGTGCCACCAGTGATTTTAACAGTCAAGAGACCCAGTACTTC. It specifies CATSDFNSQETQYF.

V gene TRBV19 combines with J gene TRBJ2-3; D call uncertain. CDR1 LNHDA and CDR2 SQIVND come from the germline V gene (reference sequence). The CDR3 is 14 residues long. Trimming took 9 bases from V and 1 from J, leaving 14 bases between them. CDR3 sequence: CASRTLLGTDTQYF. CDR3 coding DNA: TGTGCCAGCCGAACTCTTCTCGGCACAGATACGCAGTATTTT. Full variable domain (rest looked up from reference TRBV19 and TRBJ2-3): DGGITQSPKYLFRKEGQNVTLSCEQNLNHDAMYWYRQDPGQGLRLIYYSQIVNDFQKGDIAEGYSVSREKKESFPLTVTSAQKNPTAFYLCASRTLLGTDTQYFGPGTRLTVL.

CDR3 nucleotide sequence: TGCAGCGTTGAGGGGGGGACAGGGTCGAATGAAAAACTGTTTTTT. This gives the protein CSVEGGTGSNEKLFF. The chain links TRBV29-1 to TRBJ1-4; 9 positions match TRBD1. The CDR3 contains 15 residues. Germline-derived CDR1 and CDR2 are SQVTM and ANQGSEA. V lost 3 bases and J lost 5; bases outside the gene matches: 7.

V gene TRBV28 combines with J gene TRBJ1-3; D is unclear. The CDR3 is 16 amino acids. With 8 bases removed from V and 0 bases from J, the gap between germline ends came to 17 bases. Germline-derived CDR1 and CDR2 are MDHEN and SYDVKM. For the CDR3, the DNA is TGTGCCAGCGGACTACCTGTCGGCAGCTCTGGAAACACCATATATTTT. The encoded protein is CASGLPVGSSGNTIYF.

The chain recombines TRBV9 with TRBJ2-2, with TRBD1 as a possible D gene (6 bases). CDR3 size: 15 residues. V shed 1 base and J shed 0 bases, with 7 bases lying between them. Germline loops: CDR1 SGDLS, CDR2 YYNGEE. The CDR3 coding sequence is TGTGCCAGCAGCGTAAGACAGGCGAACACCGGGGAGCTGTTTTTT. Amino acid sequence: CASSVRQANTGELFF.

The count of this clone is one. The chain combines TRBV25-1 with TRBJ1-2; tentatively, D is TRBD1 (6 bases). The germline V gene has CDR1 MGHDK and CDR2 SYGVNS. With 4 bases removed from V and 1 base from J, the gap between germline ends came to 16 bases. This CDR3 spans 16 amino acids. The CDR3 nucleotides are TGTGCCAGCAGTGTAAACCAGGGGCTGGGTAACTATGGCTACACCTTC. Its protein product is CASSVNQGLGNYGYTF.

This clone was recorded only once. This rearrangement joins TRBV9 to TRBJ2-7, with 11 bases identical to TRBD2. This CDR3 has 15 amino acids. Germline V CDR1 and CDR2: SGDLS, YYNGEE. The ends lost 4 bases at V and 6 bases at J; junction bases unmatched: 9. Here the CDR3 reads CASSLPTSGSSEQYF. The CDR3 nucleotides are TGTGCCAGCAGCCTACCAACTAGCGGGAGTAGCGAGCAGTACTTC.

Details on this clone: The sample contains more than one DNA sequence encoding this CDR3. The chain uses TRBV28 and TRBJ1-2, with D maybe TRBD1 (6 bases). Germline values: CDR1 MDHEN, CDR2 SYDVKM. CDR3 size: 13 residues. Trimming left V 5 bases short and J 2 bases short, with 9 bases between. The CDR3 nucleotides read TGTGCCAGCAGTCTTCAGGGGAACTATGGCTACACCTTC. This encodes CASSLQGNYGYTF.

The J gene is TRBJ2-2, the V gene TRBV9; 13 nucleotides align to TRBD2. The CDR3 covers 18 residues. The J segment lost 3 bases and the V segment lost 1 base, leaving 6 bases of the junction unmatched. Germline loops: CDR1 SGDLS, CDR2 YYNGEE. This CDR3 reads CASSVRTSGRRDTGELFF. CDR3 bases: TGTGCCAGCAGCGTAAGGACTAGCGGGAGAAGGGACACCGGGGAGCTGTTTTTT.

This clone was recorded at least ten times. The V call is TRBV28, the J call TRBJ1-4, with D uncertain. The CDR3 has 14 amino acids. Deletions cut 9 bases from V and 8 bases from J, with 19 bases between. Germline loops: CDR1 MDHEN, CDR2 SYDVKM. CDR3: CASTTYLLREKLFF. The CDR3 DNA follows: TGTGCCAGTACCACTTATCTCCTGCGGGAAAAACTGTTTTTT.

The chain links TRBV5-4 to TRBJ2-7; D call uncertain. The CDR3 runs to 14 residues. Germline CDR1 and CDR2: SGHNT and YYREEE (reference sequence). With 0 bases removed from V and 1 base from J, the gap between germline ends came to 8 bases. CDR3 residues: CASSLDRLSYEQYF. CDR3 DNA: TGTGCCAGCAGCTTGGATCGTCTTTCCTACGAGCAGTACTTC.

This clone was observed a handful of times. The chain carries TRBV6-2 or TRBV6-3 and TRBJ2-7; TRBD1 matches at 7 bases. The germline V gene encodes CDR1 MNHEY and CDR2 SVGEGT. J lost 3 bases, V lost 6 bases, and 11 bases had no gene match. The CDR3 runs 15 residues. The CDR3 DNA reads TGTGCCAGCAGCGATCGGGACAGAACCAACTACGAGCAGTACTTC. Residues: CASSDRDRTNYEQYF.

V is TRBV9 and J is TRBJ1-3; a possible D gene is TRBD1 (5 bases). The CDR3 runs 17 residues. V gave up 4 bases and J gave up 4 bases, with 21 bases separating them. CDR1 and CDR2 (germline): SGDLS, YYNGEE. In DNA, the CDR3 is TGTGCCAGCAGCCCCCGGGGGTCCGAGGTATCGGGAAACACCATATATTTT. This translates into CASSPRGSEVSGNTIYF.

The chain has TRBV19 and TRBJ2-7, with 8 bases lining up with TRBD2. Trimming cost V 0 bases and J 0 bases; bases outside gene matches: 4. CDR3 length: 16 residues. The V gene's germline CDR1 is LNHDA and CDR2 SQIVND (reference sequence). CDR3 protein: CASSIDLAGASYEQYF. Written as DNA, the CDR3 is TGTGCCAGTAGTATAGATCTAGCGGGTGCCTCCTACGAGCAGTACTTC.

The V and J genes are TRBV5-4 and TRBJ2-1; D possibly corresponds to TRBD2 (6 bases). Germline V gives CDR1 SGHNT, CDR2 YYREEE (reference sequence). The CDR3 runs to 13 residues. V was pared by 4 bases and J by 2 bases, with 7 bases between. The CDR3 DNA is TGTGCCAGCAGCCGGGAGCCCTACAATGAGCAGTTCTTC. It translates to CASSREPYNEQFF.

The V gene is TRBV7-9, the J gene TRBJ1-6; D gene ambiguous. Germline CDR1 reads SEHNR; CDR2 reads FQNEAQ (reference sequence). Deletions cut 4 bases from V and 2 bases from J, with 9 bases between. CDR3 length equals 15 residues. CDR3 nucleotide sequence: TGTGCCAGCAGCTCCCCGGGAGCCTATAATTCACCCCTCCACTTT. This encodes CASSSPGAYNSPLHF.

The chain combines TRBV5-6 with TRBJ2-2; 7 nucleotides agree with TRBD1. Germline CDR1 reads SGHDT; CDR2 reads YYEEEE. The ends lost 0 bases at V and 5 bases at J; junction bases unmatched: 4. The CDR3 length is 15 residues. CDR3 bases: TGTGCCAGCAGCTTGGTAGGGGGCGGGACCGGGGAGCTGTTTTTT. This codes for CASSLVGGGTGELFF.

A few counts support this clone. The chain couples TRBV4-1 to TRBJ2-7, with 7 bases identical to TRBD1. With V trimmed by 4 bases and J by 5 bases, 5 bases remained unmatched. The germline CDR1 and CDR2 sequences are MGHRA and YSYEKL. The CDR3 contains 13 residues. CDR3 residues: CASSRVGTDEQYF. As DNA, the CDR3 is TGCGCCAGCAGCCGCGTCGGGACAGACGAGCAGTACTTC.

The chain links TRBV19 to TRBJ2-2, with 16 bases fitting TRBD2. Germline CDR1 is LNHDA and CDR2 is SQIVND (reference sequence). The CDR3 length is 18 residues. V shed 5 bases and J 6 bases; nucleotides not matched to a gene: 9. The CDR3 here is CASSLSGLAGGRAGELFF. The CDR3 coding sequence is TGTGCCAGTAGTCTCTCGGGACTAGCGGGAGGGCGGGCCGGGGAGCTGTTTTTT.

This clone has only a few counts. The V gene is TRBV5-4, the J gene TRBJ2-1; weak D call: TRBD2 (5 bases). V was shortened by 0 bases and J by 9 bases, with 13 bases between the two germline ends. CDR3 length: 14 amino acids. CDR1 is SGHNT, CDR2 YYREEE, per germline (reference sequence). The DNA of the CDR3 is TGTGCCAGCAGCTTGGTGGGAGTGAACAGTGAGCAGTTCTTC. It translates to CASSLVGVNSEQFF.

This chain uses TRBV25-1 with TRBJ1-2, with TRBD1 matching over 7 bases. V was pared by 2 bases and J by 1 base, with 7 bases of the junction left unmatched. CDR1 is MGHDK, CDR2 SYGVNS, per germline. The CDR3 totals 16 residues. CDR3 nucleotide sequence: TGTGCCAGCAGTGAACCGGGACAGTCCGTTAACTATGGCTACACCTTC. Translated, it gives CASSEPGQSVNYGYTF.

The J gene is TRBJ2-7, the V gene TRBV4-2, with a possible D match to TRBD2 (6 bases). Trimming shortened V by 1 base and J by 5 bases, and 15 bases separated the two germline ends. The CDR3 is made up of 15 amino acids. Germline V gives CDR1 LGHNA, CDR2 YNFKEQ. CDR3 sequence (DNA): TGTGCCAGCAGCCAAGGACTAGTCAGGTACCACGAGCAGTACTTC. This encodes CASSQGLVRYHEQYF.

This clone was seen a single time. This rearrangement joins TRBV28 to TRBJ2-7; D not certain. CDR1 and CDR2 (germline): MDHEN, SYDVKM. The CDR3 loop spans 15 amino acids. Between the trimmed V and J ends, which lost 3 bases and 0 bases, there was a span of 12 bases. The CDR3 protein is CASSFDSMSSYEQYF. For the CDR3, the DNA is TGTGCCAGCAGTTTCGACTCCATGAGCTCCTACGAGCAGTACTTC.

The genes are TRBV19 and TRBJ1-3; D remains unclear. The germline V and J ends were trimmed by 1 base and 0 bases, with 7 bases remaining between them. This CDR3 has 15 amino acids. Germline V CDR1 and CDR2: LNHDA, SQIVND (reference sequence). The DNA of the CDR3 is TGTGCCAGTAGTATAGGGCTTTACTCTGGAAACACCATATATTTT. Its translation is CASSIGLYSGNTIYF.

The chain recombines TRBV7-2 with TRBJ2-3; 8 bases are a match to TRBD2. CDR1 and CDR2 from the germline V gene are SGHTA and FQGNSA. The CDR3 is 15 amino acids. Losses at the gene ends were 3 bases for V and 6 bases for J; bases not matched to a gene: 8. CDR3: CASSLGLGVGDTQYF. The DNA of the CDR3 is TGTGCCAGCAGCTTGGGACTAGGGGTCGGGGATACGCAGTATTTT.

V usage is TRBV5-4 and J usage is TRBJ2-7; possibly TRBD2 for D (5 bases). Germline-derived CDR1 and CDR2 are SGHNT and YYREEE (reference sequence). V gave up 0 bases and J gave up 2 bases, with 15 bases separating them. The CDR3 consists of 16 residues. CDR3 nucleotide sequence: TGTGCCAGCAGCTTGGCCGCGGGTCTGAACGCCTACGAGCAGTACTTC. Its translation is CASSLAAGLNAYEQYF.

J is TRBJ1-3 and V is TRBV30; 7 bases fit TRBD1. V was pared by 5 bases and J by 4 bases, with 8 bases of the junction left unmatched. CDR1 and CDR2 from the germline V gene are GTSNPN and SVGIG (reference sequence). This CDR3 comprises 14 residues. The CDR3 nucleotides read TGTGCCTGGGAGGTGACAGGGCGGGGAAACACCATATATTTT. It specifies CAWEVTGRGNTIYF.